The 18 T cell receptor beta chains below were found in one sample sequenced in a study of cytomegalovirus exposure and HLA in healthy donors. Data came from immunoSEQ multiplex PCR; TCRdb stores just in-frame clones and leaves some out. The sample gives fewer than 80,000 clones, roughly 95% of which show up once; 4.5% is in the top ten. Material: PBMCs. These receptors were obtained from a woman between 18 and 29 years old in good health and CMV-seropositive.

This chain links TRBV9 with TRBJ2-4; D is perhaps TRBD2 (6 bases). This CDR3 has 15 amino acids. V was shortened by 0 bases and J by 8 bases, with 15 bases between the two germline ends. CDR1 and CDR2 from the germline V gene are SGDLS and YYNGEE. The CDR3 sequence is CASSVVWTPGDIQYF. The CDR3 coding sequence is TGTGCCAGCAGCGTAGTTTGGACCCCGGGGGACATTCAGTACTTC.

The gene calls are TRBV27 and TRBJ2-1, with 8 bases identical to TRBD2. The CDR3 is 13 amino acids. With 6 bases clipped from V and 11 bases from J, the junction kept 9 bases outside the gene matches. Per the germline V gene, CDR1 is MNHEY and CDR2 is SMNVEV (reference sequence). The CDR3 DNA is TGTGCCAGCAGACCCGGGACTAGGGGCAAGCAGTTCTTC. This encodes CASRPGTRGKQFF.

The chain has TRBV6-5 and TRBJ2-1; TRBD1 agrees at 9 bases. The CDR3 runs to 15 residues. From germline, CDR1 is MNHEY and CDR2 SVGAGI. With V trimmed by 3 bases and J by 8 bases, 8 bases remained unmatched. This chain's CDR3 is CASSYTGQGPHEQFF. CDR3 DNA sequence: TGTGCCAGCAGTTATACGGGACAGGGACCCCATGAGCAGTTCTTC.

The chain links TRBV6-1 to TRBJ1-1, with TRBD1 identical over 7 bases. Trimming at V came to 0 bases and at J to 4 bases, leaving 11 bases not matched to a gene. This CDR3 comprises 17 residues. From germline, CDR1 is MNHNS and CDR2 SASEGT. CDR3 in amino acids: CASSEAGVGQGGTEAFF. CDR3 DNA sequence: TGTGCCAGCAGTGAAGCAGGAGTGGGCCAGGGGGGCACTGAAGCTTTCTTT.

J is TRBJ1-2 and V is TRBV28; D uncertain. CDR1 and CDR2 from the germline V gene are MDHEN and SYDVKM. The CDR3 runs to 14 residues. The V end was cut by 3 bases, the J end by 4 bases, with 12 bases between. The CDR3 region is CASSFSNSPYGYTF. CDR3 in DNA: TGTGCCAGCAGTTTTTCAAATAGCCCCTATGGCTACACCTTC.

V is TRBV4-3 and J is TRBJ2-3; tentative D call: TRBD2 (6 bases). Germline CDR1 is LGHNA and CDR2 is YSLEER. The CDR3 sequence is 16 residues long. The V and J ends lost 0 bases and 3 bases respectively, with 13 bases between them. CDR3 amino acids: CASSQEASDETDTQYF. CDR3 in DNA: TGCGCCAGCAGCCAAGAGGCTAGCGATGAAACAGATACGCAGTATTTT.

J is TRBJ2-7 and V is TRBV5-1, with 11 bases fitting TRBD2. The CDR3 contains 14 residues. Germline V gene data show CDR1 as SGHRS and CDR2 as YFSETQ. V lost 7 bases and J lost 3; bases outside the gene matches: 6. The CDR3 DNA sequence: TGCGCCAGCCGCATAACTAGCGGGAGCTACGAGCAGTACTTC. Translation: CASRITSGSYEQYF. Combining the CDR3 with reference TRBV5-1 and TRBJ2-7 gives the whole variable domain KAGVTQTPRYLIKTRGQQVTLSCSPISGHRSVSWYQQTPGQGLQFLFEYFSETQRNKGNFPGRFSGRQFSNSRSEMNVSTLELGDSALYLCASRITSGSYEQYFGPGTRLTVT.

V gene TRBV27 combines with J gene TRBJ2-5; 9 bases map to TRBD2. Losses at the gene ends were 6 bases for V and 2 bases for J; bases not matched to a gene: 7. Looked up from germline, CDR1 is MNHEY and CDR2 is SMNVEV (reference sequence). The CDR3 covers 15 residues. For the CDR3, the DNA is TGTGCCAGCAGCGGTCTAGCGGGGTTACAAGAGACCCAGTACTTC. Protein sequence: CASSGLAGLQETQYF.

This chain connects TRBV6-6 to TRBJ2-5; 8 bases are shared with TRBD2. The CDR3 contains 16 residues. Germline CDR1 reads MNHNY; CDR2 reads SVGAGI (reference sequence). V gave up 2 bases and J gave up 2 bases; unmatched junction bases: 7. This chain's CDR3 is CASSYSRGGGQETQYF. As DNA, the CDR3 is TGTGCCAGCAGTTACAGTAGGGGCGGGGGGCAAGAGACCCAGTACTTC.

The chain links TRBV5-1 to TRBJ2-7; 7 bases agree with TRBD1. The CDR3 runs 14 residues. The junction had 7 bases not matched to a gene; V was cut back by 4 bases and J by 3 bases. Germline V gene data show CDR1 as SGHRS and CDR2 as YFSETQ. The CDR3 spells CASSRQGDLYEQYF. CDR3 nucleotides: TGCGCCAGCAGCAGGCAGGGGGACCTCTACGAGCAGTACTTC.

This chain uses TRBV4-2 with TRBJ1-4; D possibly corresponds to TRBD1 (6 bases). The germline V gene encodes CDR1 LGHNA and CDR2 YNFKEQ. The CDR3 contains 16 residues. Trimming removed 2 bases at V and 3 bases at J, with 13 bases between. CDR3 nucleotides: TGTGCCAGCAGCCAACAGGGGTGGACGCCTAATGAAAAACTGTTTTTT. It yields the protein CASSQQGWTPNEKLFF.

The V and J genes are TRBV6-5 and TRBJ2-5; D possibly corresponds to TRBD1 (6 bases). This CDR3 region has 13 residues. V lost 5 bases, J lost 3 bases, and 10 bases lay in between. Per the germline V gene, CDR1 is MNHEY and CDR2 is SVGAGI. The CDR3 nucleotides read TGTGCCAGCAGTGCCACAGGGAAAGAGACCCAGTACTTC. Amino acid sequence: CASSATGKETQYF.

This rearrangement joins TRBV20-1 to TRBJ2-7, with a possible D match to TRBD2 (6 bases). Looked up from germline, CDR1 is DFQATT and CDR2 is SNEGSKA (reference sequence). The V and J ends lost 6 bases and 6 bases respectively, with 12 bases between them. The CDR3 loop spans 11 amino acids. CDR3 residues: CSAKGRGEQYF. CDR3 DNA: TGCAGTGCCAAAGGGCGGGGCGAGCAGTACTTC.

This chain's CDR3 is CASSISGSEDTQYF. In DNA form, the CDR3 reads TGTGCCAGTAGTATCAGCGGGAGTGAAGATACGCAGTATTTT. The chain uses TRBV19 and TRBJ2-3; 8 positions agree with TRBD2. The CDR3 has 14 residues. Per the germline V gene, CDR1 is LNHDA and CDR2 is SQIVND (reference sequence). J was trimmed by 5 bases and V by 3 bases; bases with no gene match: 4.

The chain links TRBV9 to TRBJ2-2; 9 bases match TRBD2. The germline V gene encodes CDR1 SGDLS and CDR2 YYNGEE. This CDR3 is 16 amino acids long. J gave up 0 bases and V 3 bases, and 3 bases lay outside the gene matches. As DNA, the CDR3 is TGTGCCAGCAGCGCTTCTAGCGGGACGAACACCGGGGAGCTGTTTTTT. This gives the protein CASSASSGTNTGELFF.

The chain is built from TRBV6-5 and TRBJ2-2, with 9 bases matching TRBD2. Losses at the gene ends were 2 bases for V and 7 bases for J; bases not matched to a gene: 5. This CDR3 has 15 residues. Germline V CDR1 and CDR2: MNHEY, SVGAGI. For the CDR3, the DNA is TGTGCCAGCAGTTACCTAGCGGGAAGCAACGGGGAGCTGTTTTTT. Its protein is CASSYLAGSNGELFF.

The CDR3: CASSLYGGERETQYF. CDR3 DNA sequence: TGCGCCAGCAGCCTCTACGGGGGGGAAAGGGAGACCCAGTACTTC. The chain is built from TRBV5-1 and TRBJ2-5; 8 nucleotides line up with TRBD2. This CDR3 comprises 15 residues. The ends lost 4 bases at V and 5 bases at J; junction bases unmatched: 10. The germline V gene has CDR1 SGHRS and CDR2 YFSETQ.

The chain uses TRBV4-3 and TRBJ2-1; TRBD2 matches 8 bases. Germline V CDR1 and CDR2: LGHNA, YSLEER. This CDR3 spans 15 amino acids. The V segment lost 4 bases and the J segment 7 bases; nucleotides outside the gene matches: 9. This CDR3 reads CASSRSSGRGNEQFF. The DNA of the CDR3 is TGCGCCAGCAGCCGTTCCAGCGGGAGAGGGAATGAGCAGTTCTTC.